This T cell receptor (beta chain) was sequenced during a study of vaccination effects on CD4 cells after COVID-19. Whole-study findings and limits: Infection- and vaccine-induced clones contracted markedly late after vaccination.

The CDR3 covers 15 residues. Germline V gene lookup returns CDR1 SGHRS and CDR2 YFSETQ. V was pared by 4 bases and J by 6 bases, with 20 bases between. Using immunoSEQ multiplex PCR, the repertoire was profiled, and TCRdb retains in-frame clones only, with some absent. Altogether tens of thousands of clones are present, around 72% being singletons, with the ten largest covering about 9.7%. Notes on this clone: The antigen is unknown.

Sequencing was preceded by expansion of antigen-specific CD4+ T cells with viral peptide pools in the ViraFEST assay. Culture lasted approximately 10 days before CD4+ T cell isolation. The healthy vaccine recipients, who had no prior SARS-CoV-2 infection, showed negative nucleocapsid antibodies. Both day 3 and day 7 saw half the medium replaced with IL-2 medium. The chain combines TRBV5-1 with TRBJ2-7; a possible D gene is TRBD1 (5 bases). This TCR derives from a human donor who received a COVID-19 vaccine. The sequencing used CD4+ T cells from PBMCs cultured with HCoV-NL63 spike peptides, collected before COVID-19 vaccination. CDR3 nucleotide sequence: TGCGCCAGCAGCCTGACTCCCGTGCAGGGTAGCGAGCAGTACTTC. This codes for CASSLTPVQGSEQYF. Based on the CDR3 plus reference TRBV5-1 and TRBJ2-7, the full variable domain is KAGVTQTPRYLIKTRGQQVTLSCSPISGHRSVSWYQQTPGQGLQFLFEYFSETQRNKGNFPGRFSGRQFSNSRSEMNVSTLELGDSALYLCASSLTPVQGSEQYFGPGTRLTVT.